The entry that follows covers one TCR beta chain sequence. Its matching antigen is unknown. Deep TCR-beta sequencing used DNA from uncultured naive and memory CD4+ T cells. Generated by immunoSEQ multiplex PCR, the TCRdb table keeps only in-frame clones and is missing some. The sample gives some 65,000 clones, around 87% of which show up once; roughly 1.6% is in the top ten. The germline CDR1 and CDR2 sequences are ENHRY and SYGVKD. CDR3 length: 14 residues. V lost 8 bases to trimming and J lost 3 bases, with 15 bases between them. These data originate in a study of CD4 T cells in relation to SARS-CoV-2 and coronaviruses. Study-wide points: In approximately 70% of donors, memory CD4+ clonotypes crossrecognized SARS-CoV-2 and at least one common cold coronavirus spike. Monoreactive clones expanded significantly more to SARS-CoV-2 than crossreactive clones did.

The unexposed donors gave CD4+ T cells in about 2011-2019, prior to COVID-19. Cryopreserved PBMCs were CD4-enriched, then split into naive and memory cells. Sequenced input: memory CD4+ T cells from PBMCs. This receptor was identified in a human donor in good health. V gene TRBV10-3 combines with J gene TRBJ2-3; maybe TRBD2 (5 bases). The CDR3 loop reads CAIARQVATDTQYF. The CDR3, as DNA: TGTGCCATCGCTCGGCAGGTAGCGACAGATACGCAGTATTTT.